Below, 2 T cell receptor beta chains from the same sample are listed, as sequenced in a study of cytomegalovirus exposure and HLA in healthy donors. The repertoire was sequenced with immunoSEQ multiplex PCR; TCRdb's copy has only in-frame clones and lacks some. The repertoire consists of more than 110,000 clones, with about 83% occurring once and the leading ten covering 1.4%. The sequenced sample consisted of PBMCs. These receptors all stem from a woman aged 30 to 39 in good health and CMV-seronegative.

The chain combines TRBV10-3 with TRBJ1-2; 9 bases match TRBD1. Germline V gives CDR1 ENHRY, CDR2 SYGVKD. The CDR3 extends over 17 amino acids. Trimming cost V 2 bases and J 6 bases; bases outside gene matches: 13. CDR3: CAISEGKGTGRGNGYTF. CDR3 sequence (DNA): TGTGCCATCAGTGAGGGCAAAGGGACAGGGAGAGGGAATGGCTACACCTTC.

This rearrangement joins TRBV5-5 to TRBJ2-7; 8 bases agree with TRBD1. V gave up 0 bases and J gave up 2 bases; unmatched junction bases: 4. The CDR3 totals 15 residues. From germline, CDR1 is SGHKS and CDR2 YYEKEE (reference sequence). This CDR3 reads CASSLASGQAYEQYF. The CDR3 DNA is TGTGCCAGCAGCTTGGCCTCGGGACAGGCCTACGAGCAGTACTTC.